These 5 T cell receptor beta chains share one sample of origin, sequenced in a study of cytomegalovirus exposure and HLA in healthy donors. PCR amplification relied on 60 Vbeta primers (plus 13 Jbeta primers). Libraries were prepared by immunoSEQ multiplex PCR; TCRdb keeps only in-frame clonotypes and omits some of them. This table has about 140,000 clones, 80% appearing once. Sequencing was done on a sample of PBMCs. These receptors were collected from a man in his forties or fifties in good health and CMV-seronegative.

The V and J genes are TRBV7-3 and TRBJ2-5; the match to TRBD1 covers 10 bases. The V gene's germline CDR1 is SGHTA and CDR2 FQGTGA. Losses at the gene ends were 5 bases for V and 5 bases for J; bases not matched to a gene: 5. This CDR3 contains 14 residues. Written as DNA, the CDR3 is TGTGCCAGCAGCGGGACAGGGGCCGCGGAGACCCAGTACTTC. Its translation: CASSGTGAAETQYF.

This rearrangement joins TRBV19 to TRBJ1-5, with 10 bases identical to TRBD1. V dropped 4 bases and J dropped 11; count of bases not matched to a gene: 8. Germline V CDR1 and CDR2: LNHDA, SQIVND (reference sequence). The CDR3 extends over 14 amino acids. CDR3 nucleotide sequence: TGTGCCAGTAGTACCCCGGACAGGGGGAAGACCCAGCATTTT. It translates to CASSTPDRGKTQHF.

This clone was seen a handful of times. This chain links TRBV2 with TRBJ1-2; TRBD1 might be the D (5 bases). The CDR3 totals 14 residues. Between the trimmed V and J ends, which lost 4 bases and 1 base, there was a span of 10 bases. Looked up from germline, CDR1 is SNHLY and CDR2 is FYNNEI. In DNA form, the CDR3 reads TGTGCCAGCAGTGGGGGGGAAGGTAACTATGGCTACACCTTC. This gives the protein CASSGGEGNYGYTF.

The rearrangement uses TRBV7-9 and TRBJ1-1; TRBD1 matches at 11 bases. Trimming at V came to 0 bases and at J to 4 bases, leaving 4 bases not matched to a gene. Germline V gene data show CDR1 as SEHNR and CDR2 as FQNEAQ (reference sequence). The CDR3 consists of 16 residues. The CDR3 reads CASSLAGTGGSTEAFF. CDR3 nucleotide sequence: TGTGCCAGCAGCTTAGCCGGGACAGGGGGTTCCACTGAAGCTTTCTTT.

The chain couples TRBV7-2 to TRBJ1-1; TRBD1 matches 9 bases. CDR1 is SGHTA, CDR2 FQGNSA, per germline. V shed 1 base and J 5 bases; nucleotides not matched to a gene: 5. The CDR3 length is 15 residues. The DNA of the CDR3 is TGTGCCAGCAGCTTAGTGGGGACAGGGCGGACTGAAGCTTTCTTT. Residues: CASSLVGTGRTEAFF.